This TCR beta chain was obtained from a study of CD8 T cells in Susac syndrome (dated by TCRdb to between 2018 and 2021). As for the study more broadly: Among the Susac syndrome patients who were sequenced, clinically active disease was present in about six and clinical remission was observed in 8 or 9. Susac syndrome patients were therapy-naive, on corticosteroids (some also receiving IVIg), or on IVIg alone at blood withdrawal. Repertoire sequencing was used to test whether CD8+ T cell activation and differentiation in Susac syndrome was antigen driven. The study compared CD8+ T cell repertoire clonality among 12 healthy donors, roughly 14 Susac syndrome patients and approximately 16 multiple sclerosis patients.

From the cysteine up to the phenylalanine, the CDR3 has a length of 15 residues. Only CDR3 DNA remains: 45 bases, in frame from the first base. Germline trimming: 3 bases from V, 0 bases from J; junction bases outside gene matches: 4. Based on the germline V gene, the CDR1 and CDR2 sequences are ENHRY and SYGVKD. Findings and caveats that apply to the study as a whole: Clonal expansion was seen in Susac syndrome CD8+ repertoires, peaking in CD8+ TEMRA cells and being greater in clinically active patients than in remitting ones. Around 16 and five Susac-specific public clones were found in the total CD8+ and CD8+ TEMRA repertoires, respectively. The TCR sequencing and HLA analysis was acknowledged to have included a relatively small number of individuals.

RNA was extracted using the RNeasy kit, and roughly 0.5 to 1 microgram was reverse transcribed with random hexamers. The immunoSEQ multiplex PCR assay, which covers 54 Vbeta and 13 Jbeta segments, was used to amplify TCR beta CDR3 regions. PCR amplification bias was corrected by using a synthetic template baseline for primer optimization and computational correction. In the source study's methods: Reads were annotated to V, D and J genes per IMGT and analyzed with immunoSEQ Analyzer, keeping only productive sequences. To calculate clonality, Shannon entropy was normalized by log2 of the number of productive unique sequences and then subtracted from one. For each patient and control, public and private clones were evaluated within the 100 most prevalent clones. Clones were defined as Susac-specific if absent from the healthy and MS cohorts, from some 1,000 published viral clones and from other ImmuneACCESS disease sequences. TCRdb reprocessing: public reads trimmed at Q25 with fastp, clones called with MiXCR, in-frame beta chains kept. All rows with the same CDR3 protein become a single entry with the most common DNA and genes. The V and J calls and clone size are TCRdb's, not the authors'. The sample table shows 75,000 to 100,000 distinct CDR3 sequences, and 95% are seen once. Together, the top ten hold roughly 0.46% of the sample.

This clonotype appeared once. The antigen this receptor binds is unknown. Within one base of it there is no much larger clone, and no base qualities were kept. One read yields weak evidence. Peripheral blood CD8+ and CD4+ T cells from healthy donors, Susac syndrome patients and multiple sclerosis patients were profiled using high-throughput TCR beta sequencing. Susac syndrome patients met recently defined diagnostic criteria for definite or probable disease. CD8+ TEMRA cells were enriched by FACS, while bulk CD8+ and CD4+ T cells were purified by magnetic negative isolation. Blood was collected in EDTA tubes and processed within 24 hours, with PBMCs isolated through density gradient centrifugation. PBMCs intended for TCR sequencing were frozen in liquid nitrogen and were later thawed in a 37 degrees C water bath. The sorted or isolated CD4+, CD8+ and CD8+ TEMRA cells had a purity of 90% or higher.

This TCR was recovered from a human donor with Susac syndrome. The rearranged chain carries TRBV10-3 and TRBJ1-2, and TRBD1 matches 7 of the central bases. What was sequenced was CD8+ T cells from PBMCs. The DNA reads TGTGCCATCAGTGACGGGACAGCCGCTAACTATGGCTACACCTTC. It specifies CAISDGTAANYGYTF.